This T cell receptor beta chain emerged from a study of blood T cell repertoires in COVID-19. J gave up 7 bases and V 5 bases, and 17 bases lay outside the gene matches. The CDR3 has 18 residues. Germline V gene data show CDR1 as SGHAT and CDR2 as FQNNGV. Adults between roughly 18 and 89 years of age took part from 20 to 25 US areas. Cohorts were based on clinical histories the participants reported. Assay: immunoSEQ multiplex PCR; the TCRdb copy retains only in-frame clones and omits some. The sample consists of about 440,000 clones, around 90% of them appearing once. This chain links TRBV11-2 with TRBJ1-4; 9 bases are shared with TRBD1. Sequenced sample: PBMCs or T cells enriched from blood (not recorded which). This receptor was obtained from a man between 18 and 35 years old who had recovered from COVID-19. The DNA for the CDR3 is TGTGCCAGCAGCGATTCCGGGACAGGGATTTCTAATAGTGAAAAACTGTTTTTT. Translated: CASSDSGTGISNSEKLFF.